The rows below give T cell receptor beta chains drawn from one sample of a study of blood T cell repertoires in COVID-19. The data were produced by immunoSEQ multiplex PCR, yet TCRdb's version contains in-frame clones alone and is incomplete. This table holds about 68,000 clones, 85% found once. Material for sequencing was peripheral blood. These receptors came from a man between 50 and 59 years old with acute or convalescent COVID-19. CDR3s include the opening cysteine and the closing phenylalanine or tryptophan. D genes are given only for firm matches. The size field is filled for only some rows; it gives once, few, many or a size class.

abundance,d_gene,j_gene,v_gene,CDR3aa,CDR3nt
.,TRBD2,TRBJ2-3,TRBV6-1,CASSEVLAGGITDTQYF,TGTGCCAGCAGTGAAGTCCTAGCGGGGGGGATCACAGATACGCAGTATTTT
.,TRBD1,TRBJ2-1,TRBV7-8,CASSYRDRLTNEQFF,TGTGCCAGCAGTTACCGGGACAGACTAACTAATGAGCAGTTCTTC
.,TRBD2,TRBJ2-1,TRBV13,CASSTGLAGALFF,TGTGCCAGCAGCACCGGACTAGCGGGGGCCCTGTTCTTC
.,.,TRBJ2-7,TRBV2,CASNTRDKTGYEQYF,TGTGCCAGCAATACCCGGGACAAGACAGGATACGAGCAGTACTTC
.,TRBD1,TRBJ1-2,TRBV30,CAWTPQGGIYGYTF,TGTGCCTGGACCCCCCAAGGGGGCATCTATGGCTACACCTTC
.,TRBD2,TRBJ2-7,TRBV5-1,CASSLGGGPEQYF,TGCGCCAGCAGCTTGGGGGGGGGTCCCGAGCAGTACTTC
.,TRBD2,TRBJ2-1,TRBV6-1,CASSELASGSEQFF,TGTGCCAGCAGTGAACTTGCTAGCGGGTCTGAGCAGTTCTTC
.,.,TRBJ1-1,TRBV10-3,CAISTTGQNTEAFF,TGTGCCATCAGCACTACAGGGCAAAACACTGAAGCTTTCTTT
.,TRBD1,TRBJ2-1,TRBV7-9,CASRTDRGNGEQFF,TGTGCCAGCAGAACCGACAGGGGAAACGGGGAGCAGTTCTTC
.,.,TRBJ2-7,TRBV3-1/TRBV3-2,CASSLTPGTYEQYF,TGTGCCAGCAGCCTCACCCCGGGGACCTACGAGCAGTACTTC
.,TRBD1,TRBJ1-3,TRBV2,CASMGTGYYTIYF,TGTGCCAGCATGGGGACAGGGTACTACACCATATATTTT
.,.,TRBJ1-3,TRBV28,CASGTGVPGNTIYF,TGTGCCAGCGGAACGGGGGTGCCTGGAAACACCATATATTTT
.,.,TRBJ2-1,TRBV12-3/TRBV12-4,CASSPTGVDEQFF,TGTGCCAGCAGCCCCACCGGGGTAGATGAGCAGTTCTTC
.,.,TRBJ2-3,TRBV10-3,CAISGGGGADTQYF,TGTGCCATCAGTGGGGGCGGGGGCGCAGATACGCAGTATTTT
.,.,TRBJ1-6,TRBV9,CASSVALTTASPLHF,TGTGCCAGCAGCGTAGCCTTGACGACAGCTTCACCCCTCCACTTT
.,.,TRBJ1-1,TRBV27,CASSFRQEAEAFF,TGTGCCAGCAGTTTTAGGCAGGAGGCTGAAGCTTTCTTT
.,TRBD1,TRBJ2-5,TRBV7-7,CASSLGTGEETQYF,TGTGCCAGCAGCTTAGGGACAGGGGAAGAGACCCAGTACTTC
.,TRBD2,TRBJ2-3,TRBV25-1,CASSDVGTNTDTQYF,TGTGCCAGCAGTGATGTGGGGACTAACACAGATACGCAGTATTTT
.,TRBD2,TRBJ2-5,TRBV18,CASSPPSGGAQETQYF,TGTGCCAGCTCACCCCCTAGCGGGGGGGCCCAAGAGACCCAGTACTTC
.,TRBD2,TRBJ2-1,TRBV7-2,CASSEGLAGVNEQFF,TGTGCCAGCAGCGAGGGACTAGCGGGGGTAAATGAGCAGTTCTTC
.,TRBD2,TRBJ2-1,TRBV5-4,CASSLDSGGYNEQFF,TGTGCCAGCAGCTTGGATAGCGGGGGCTACAATGAGCAGTTCTTC
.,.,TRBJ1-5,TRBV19,CASSGGRVNQPQHF,TGTGCCAGTAGTGGTGGGAGGGTCAATCAGCCCCAGCATTTT
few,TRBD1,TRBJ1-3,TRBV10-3,CAISRAGQISGNTIYF,TGTGCCATCAGTCGGGCGGGACAGATTTCTGGAAACACCATATATTTT
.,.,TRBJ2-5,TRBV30,CAWTRPGLPQETQYF,TGTGCCTGGACTAGGCCGGGACTCCCCCAAGAGACCCAGTACTTC
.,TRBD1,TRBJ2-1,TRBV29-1,CSVGTGIGNEQFF,TGCAGCGTAGGGACAGGGATTGGGAATGAGCAGTTCTTC
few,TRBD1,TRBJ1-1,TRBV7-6,CASSLGQGPEDEAFF,TGTGCCAGCAGCTTAGGACAGGGGCCCGAGGATGAAGCTTTCTTT
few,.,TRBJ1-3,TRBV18,CASSPSLERNTIYF,TGTGCCAGCTCACCTTCCCTAGAGAGAAACACCATATATTTT
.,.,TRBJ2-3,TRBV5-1,CASSLDVEGITDTQYF,TGCGCCAGCAGCTTGGATGTGGAGGGGATCACAGATACGCAGTATTTT
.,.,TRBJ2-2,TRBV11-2,CASSPRAQTGELFF,TGTGCCAGCAGCCCCAGGGCCCAAACCGGGGAGCTGTTTTTT
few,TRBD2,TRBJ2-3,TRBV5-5,CASIGGANLDTQYF,TGTGCCAGCATCGGGGGGGCAAATTTAGATACGCAGTATTTT
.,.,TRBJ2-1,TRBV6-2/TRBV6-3,CASSYSGYNEQFF,TGTGCCAGCAGTTACTCCGGGTACAATGAGCAGTTCTTC
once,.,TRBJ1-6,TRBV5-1,CASSPDFGEAYNSPLHF,TGCGCCAGCAGCCCCGACTTCGGCGAGGCCTATAATTCACCCCTCCACTTT
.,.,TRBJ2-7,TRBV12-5,CASGLGAGAVHEQYF,TGTGCTAGTGGTTTGGGGGCAGGGGCAGTCCACGAGCAGTACTTC
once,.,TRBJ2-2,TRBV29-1,CSVGDTGGELFF,TGCAGCGTTGGCGACACCGGCGGGGAGCTGTTTTTT
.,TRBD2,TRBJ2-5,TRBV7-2,CASSGGTSGGVRTQYF,TGTGCCAGCAGCGGCGGGACTAGCGGGGGGGTGAGGACCCAGTACTTC
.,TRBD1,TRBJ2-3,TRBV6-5,CASSSPDRGDPDTQYF,TGTGCCAGCAGTTCTCCAGACAGGGGGGATCCAGATACGCAGTATTTT
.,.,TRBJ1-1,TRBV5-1,CASRTDRNTEAFF,TGCGCCAGCAGAACTGACAGGAACACTGAAGCTTTCTTT
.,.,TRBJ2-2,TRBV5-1,CASSLFRDNTGELFF,TGCGCCAGCAGCTTGTTCAGGGATAACACCGGGGAGCTGTTTTTT
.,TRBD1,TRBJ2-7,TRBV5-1,CASSTQGQGSNEQYF,TGCGCCAGCAGCACCCAGGGACAGGGCTCCAACGAGCAGTACTTC
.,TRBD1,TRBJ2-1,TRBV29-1,CSVGGGDSHEQFF,TGCAGCGTTGGAGGGGGCGATTCGCATGAGCAGTTCTTC
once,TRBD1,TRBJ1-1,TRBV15,CATSREAGGSSEAFF,TGTGCCACCAGCAGAGAAGCAGGGGGCTCGTCTGAAGCTTTCTTT
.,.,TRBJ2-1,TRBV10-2,CASSATTGGHNEQFF,TGCGCCAGCAGTGCCACCACGGGGGGCCACAATGAGCAGTTCTTC
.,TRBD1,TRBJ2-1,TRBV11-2,CASSLVTGQGAERSNEQFF,TGTGCCAGCAGCTTAGTCACGGGACAGGGGGCGGAGCGATCCAATGAGCAGTTCTTC
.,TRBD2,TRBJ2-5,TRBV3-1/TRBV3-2,CASSRFNPSGGSETQYF,TGTGCCAGCAGTCGTTTTAATCCTAGCGGGGGGTCAGAGACCCAGTACTTC
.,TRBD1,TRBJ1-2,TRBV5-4,CASSGGTGVLYGYTF,TGTGCCAGCAGCGGCGGGACAGGGGTCCTCTATGGCTACACCTTC
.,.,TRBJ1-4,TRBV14,CASSRGEGMSEKLFF,TGTGCCAGCAGCCGAGGGGAGGGAATGAGTGAAAAACTGTTTTTT
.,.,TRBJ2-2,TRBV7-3,CASSLNPRGDTGELFF,TGTGCCAGCAGCTTAAATCCCAGGGGAGATACCGGGGAGCTGTTTTTT
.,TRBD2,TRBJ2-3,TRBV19,CASSPGGGGRADTQYF,TGTGCCAGTAGTCCCGGCGGCGGGGGAAGGGCAGATACGCAGTATTTT
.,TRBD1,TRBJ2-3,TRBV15,CATSSVRGPTDTQYF,TGTGCCACCAGCAGTGTTAGGGGGCCCACAGATACGCAGTATTTT
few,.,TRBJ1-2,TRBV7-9,CASSPRTRRNRFYGYTF,TGTGCCAGCAGTCCACGGACACGGCGGAACCGTTTTTATGGCTACACCTTC
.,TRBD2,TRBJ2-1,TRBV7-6,CASSLRRGSSYNEQFF,TGTGCCAGCAGCCTACGGCGGGGGAGCTCCTACAATGAGCAGTTCTTC
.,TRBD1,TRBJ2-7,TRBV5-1,CASSLEGAYEQYF,TGCGCCAGCAGCTTGGAGGGGGCGTACGAGCAGTACTTC
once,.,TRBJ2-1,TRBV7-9,CASNFLSWSSYNEQFF,TGTGCCAGCAACTTTCTTTCTTGGAGCTCCTACAATGAGCAGTTCTTC
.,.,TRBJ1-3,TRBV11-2,CASSLNAGRDTIYF,TGTGCCAGCAGCTTAAATGCGGGGAGGGACACCATATATTTT
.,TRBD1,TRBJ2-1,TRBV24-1,CATSTSGGTGVYNEQFF,TGTGCCACCAGTACCAGCGGCGGGACAGGAGTTTACAATGAGCAGTTCTTC